Listed here are 25 T cell receptor beta chains from one sample, sequenced in a study of shared clonotypes between healthy human individuals. Some clones are missing from TCRdb's copy, which holds only in-frame ones; the method was immunoSEQ multiplex PCR. Here the sample spans approximately 1.4 million clones, approximately 98% being singletons. The sequenced material came from naive CD4+ T cells sorted from blood. Subset reported: CD45RA+ positively selected. These receptors were taken from a man aged 30 to 39 in good health.

The chain has TRBV7-9 and TRBJ2-1; a weak D match, TRBD2 (5 bases). The CDR3 spans 14 residues. The V gene's germline CDR1 is SEHNR and CDR2 FQNEAQ (reference sequence). Trimming removed 6 bases from V and 7 bases from J, with 16 bases in between. The CDR3 is CASSFRASWNEQFF. The CDR3 nucleotides are TGTGCCAGCAGTTTCCGGGCTAGCTGGAATGAGCAGTTCTTC.

As to this clone: Other DNA sequences within the sample encode an identical CDR3. The chain uses TRBV5-1 and TRBJ2-5, with D unresolved. Germline lookup yields CDR1 SGHRS and CDR2 YFSETQ. This CDR3 region has 12 residues. V was clipped by 3 bases and J by 2 bases, with 5 bases between them. CDR3 sequence: CASSSLQETQYF. Written as DNA, the CDR3 is TGCGCCAGCAGCTCCTTACAAGAGACCCAGTACTTC.

The chain uses TRBV2 and TRBJ2-7; TRBD1 agrees at 7 bases. Germline loops: CDR1 SNHLY, CDR2 FYNNEI. With 4 bases clipped from V and 3 bases from J, the junction kept 9 bases outside the gene matches. The CDR3 contains 15 residues. The chain's CDR3 is CASSGQRQGDYEQYF. The CDR3, as DNA: TGTGCCAGCAGTGGCCAAAGACAGGGAGACTACGAGCAGTACTTC.

This chain connects TRBV2 to TRBJ2-3, with 8 bases lining up with TRBD2. Germline loops: CDR1 SNHLY, CDR2 FYNNEI. With V trimmed by 8 bases and J by 2 bases, 15 bases remained unmatched. The CDR3 covers 17 residues. In DNA form, the CDR3 reads TGTGCCAGCCGGGAGGTAGCGGGACCGATTTCCACAGATACGCAGTATTTT. This sequence encodes CASREVAGPISTDTQYF.

This clone was counted a single time. The rearrangement links TRBV7-9 to TRBJ2-3; 12 bases fit TRBD2. The CDR3 contains 18 residues. The germline V gene has CDR1 SEHNR and CDR2 FQNEAQ (reference sequence). V lost 4 bases, J lost 0 bases, and 8 bases stayed unmatched. CDR3 region: CASSSRILAGGSTDTQYF. CDR3 bases: TGTGCCAGCAGCTCCCGCATACTAGCGGGGGGAAGCACAGATACGCAGTATTTT.

As DNA, the CDR3 is TGTGCCAGCTCACCACCGGGACAACTAAGCTCTGGAAACACCATATATTTT. Its translation: CASSPPGQLSSGNTIYF. This sequence joins TRBV18 and TRBJ1-3; possibly TRBD1 for D (6 bases). Germline CDR1 reads KGHSH; CDR2 reads LQKENI. Deletions cut 0 bases from V and 0 bases from J, with 12 bases between. This CDR3 spans 17 amino acids.

The rearrangement links TRBV6-6 to TRBJ1-2, with 7 positions matching TRBD1. Unmatched junction bases numbered 3, after V lost 2 bases and J lost 0 bases. Germline V CDR1 and CDR2: MNHNY, SVGAGI (reference sequence). There are 15 residues in the CDR3. The CDR3 region has the DNA TGTGCCAGCAGTTACAGGGGGACAGCTAACTATGGCTACACCTTC. The encoded protein is CASSYRGTANYGYTF.

The chain recombines TRBV5-1 with TRBJ2-2; 11 positions agree with TRBD1. V was clipped by 0 bases and J by 6 bases; unmatched bases: 1. The CDR3 covers 15 residues. In germline, CDR1 is SGHRS, CDR2 YFSETQ. The CDR3, as DNA: TGCGCCAGCAGCTTGGTGGGACAGGGGGCCGGGGAGCTGTTTTTT. Translating gives CASSLVGQGAGELFF.

The chain has TRBV6-5 and TRBJ2-2; D is ambiguous. CDR3 length: 15 amino acids. The V gene's germline CDR1 is MNHEY and CDR2 SVGAGI. Trimming removed 2 bases at V and 2 bases at J, with 9 bases between. The CDR3 spells CASSYVPVNTGELFF. The CDR3 DNA reads as TGTGCCAGCAGTTACGTCCCGGTAAACACCGGGGAGCTGTTTTTT.

The V call is TRBV28, the J call TRBJ1-5; TRBD1 aligns across 9 bases. Germline V gives CDR1 MDHEN, CDR2 SYDVKM. With 7 bases clipped from V and 3 bases from J, the junction kept 7 bases outside the gene matches. This CDR3 is built from 15 residues. CDR3 DNA sequence: TGTGCCAGCAAGCGAGGGGACAGGGACAATCAGCCCCAGCATTTT. It translates to CASKRGDRDNQPQHF. The full variable domain, its missing parts supplied by reference TRBV28 and TRBJ1-5, is DVKVTQSSRYLVKRTGEKVFLECVQDMDHENMFWYRQDPGLGLRLIYFSYDVKMKEKGDIPEGYSVSREKKERFSLILESASTNQTSMYLCASKRGDRDNQPQHFGDGTRLSIL.

The chain carries TRBV5-1 and TRBJ2-7; 10 bases align to TRBD2. Trimming cost V 5 bases and J 4 bases; bases outside gene matches: 3. This CDR3 has 13 residues. The V gene's germline CDR1 is SGHRS and CDR2 YFSETQ. CDR3 sequence (DNA): TGCGCCAGCAGTGTTAGCGGGAGGTACGAGCAGTACTTC. Translating it yields CASSVSGRYEQYF.

Turning to this clone: This specimen includes other DNA sequences encoding the same CDR3. The gene calls are TRBV9 and TRBJ2-3; 7 bases are shared with TRBD2. J gave up 0 bases and V 0 bases, and 4 bases lay outside the gene matches. The CDR3 runs to 16 residues. The germline V gene encodes CDR1 SGDLS and CDR2 YYNGEE. CDR3 nucleotide sequence: TGTGCCAGCAGCGTAGGTGGGAGGGCTAGCACAGATACGCAGTATTTT. Its translation: CASSVGGRASTDTQYF.

The chain combines TRBV28 with TRBJ2-7; the D is unclear. V was clipped by 4 bases and J by 0 bases, with 7 bases between them. CDR3 length equals 13 residues. CDR1 and CDR2 (germline): MDHEN, SYDVKM. CDR3 loop: CASSYGSSYEQYF. CDR3 nucleotide sequence: TGTGCCAGCAGTTACGGCAGCTCCTACGAGCAGTACTTC.

The chain uses TRBV19 and TRBJ1-3; D is ambiguous. Germline values: CDR1 LNHDA, CDR2 SQIVND (reference sequence). CDR3 size: 12 residues. Trimming removed 9 bases at V and 1 base at J, with 7 bases between. The CDR3 nucleotides are TGTGCCAGCGGGGAATCTGGAAACACCATATATTTT. Translating gives CASGESGNTIYF.

With respect to this clone: This sample includes further DNA sequences coding for the same CDR3. The genes are TRBV5-1 and TRBJ2-5; perhaps D is TRBD1 or TRBD2 (7 bases each). The CDR3 sequence is 14 residues long. The V gene's germline CDR1 is SGHRS and CDR2 YFSETQ. With 2 bases removed from V and 3 bases from J, the gap between germline ends came to 11 bases. CDR3 nucleotides: TGCGCCAGCAGCTTCCAGGGGGGGGAAGAGACCCAGTACTTC. It specifies CASSFQGGEETQYF.

This sequence joins TRBV9 and TRBJ1-2; D remains unclear. The CDR3 is 16 amino acids. V lost 0 bases and J lost 3, with 15 bases in between. Germline V lookup: CDR1 SGDLS, CDR2 YYNGEE. The CDR3 coding sequence is TGTGCCAGCAGCGTAGGACCCCCGGGTACTGACTATGGCTACACCTTC. Its protein is CASSVGPPGTDYGYTF.

The chain joins TRBV2 to TRBJ1-5; tentatively, D is TRBD1 (5 bases). V lost 4 bases, J lost 6 bases, and 19 bases lay in between. Germline loops: CDR1 SNHLY, CDR2 FYNNEI. This CDR3 is 16 amino acids long. CDR3 protein: CASSVSGADSIQPQHF. The CDR3 DNA follows: TGTGCCAGCAGTGTTAGTGGGGCAGATTCCATTCAGCCCCAGCATTTT.

The chain links TRBV5-1 to TRBJ2-5, with a possible D match to TRBD2 (7 bases). Between the trimmed V and J ends, which lost 1 base and 1 base, there was a span of 14 bases. CDR1 and CDR2 from the germline V gene are SGHRS and YFSETQ. CDR3 size: 16 residues. CDR3 sequence: CASSLLGGPTQETQYF. CDR3 DNA: TGCGCCAGCAGCTTGTTGGGGGGGCCAACCCAAGAGACCCAGTACTTC.

This chain joins TRBV19 and TRBJ1-2; TRBD1 might be the D (5 bases). Germline V lookup: CDR1 LNHDA, CDR2 SQIVND (reference sequence). V lost 2 bases to trimming and J lost 4 bases, with 11 bases between them. This CDR3 comprises 14 residues. The DNA for the CDR3 is TGTGCCAGTAGTATAACCGGGGCCTTCTATGGCTACACCTTC. Translating it yields CASSITGAFYGYTF. Variable domain in full (rest from reference TRBV19 and TRBJ1-2): DGGITQSPKYLFRKEGQNVTLSCEQNLNHDAMYWYRQDPGQGLRLIYYSQIVNDFQKGDIAEGYSVSREKKESFPLTVTSAQKNPTAFYLCASSITGAFYGYTFGSGTRLTVV.

A remark on this clone: Different DNA sequences within this sample yield the same CDR3. The rearrangement links TRBV5-6 to TRBJ2-2, with D hard to call. The ends were cut back, 0 bases at V and 4 bases at J, with 4 bases in the middle. Germline V gives CDR1 SGHDT, CDR2 YYEEEE. The CDR3 contains 13 residues. The CDR3: CASSLGLTGELFF. For the CDR3, the DNA is TGTGCCAGCAGCTTGGGCCTCACCGGGGAGCTGTTTTTT.

The rearrangement links TRBV28 to TRBJ2-3; D uncertain. This CDR3 is built from 14 residues. The V end was cut by 6 bases, the J end by 2 bases, with 12 bases between. The V gene's germline CDR1 is MDHEN and CDR2 SYDVKM. Here the CDR3 DNA reads TGTGCCAGCAGGCCCCGGACCAACACAGATACGCAGTATTTT. It translates to CASRPRTNTDTQYF.

The V and J genes are TRBV6-5 and TRBJ2-7; 10 bases are shared with TRBD2. There are 15 residues in the CDR3. V dropped 5 bases and J dropped 3; count of bases not matched to a gene: 7. From germline, CDR1 is MNHEY and CDR2 SVGAGI. The chain's CDR3 is CASSPSLAGLYEQYF. The CDR3 DNA follows: TGTGCCAGCAGTCCATCACTAGCGGGACTCTACGAGCAGTACTTC.

A few counts support this clone. The V gene is TRBV7-9, the J gene TRBJ2-2; D perhaps matches TRBD1 (6 bases). The CDR3 has 14 amino acids. The germline V gene encodes CDR1 SEHNR and CDR2 FQNEAQ (reference sequence). The germline V and J ends were trimmed by 5 bases and 6 bases, with 13 bases remaining between them. The CDR3 DNA reads TGTGCCAGCAGCCTACAGGGTGGCTCCGGGGAGCTGTTTTTT. Its translation: CASSLQGGSGELFF.

In DNA form, the CDR3 reads TGCGCCAGCAGAGGACAGGGACCCTACGAGCAGTACTTC. As protein: CASRGQGPYEQYF. The chain recombines TRBV10-2 with TRBJ2-7, with 8 positions matching TRBD1. CDR3 length: 13 amino acids. CDR1 is WSHSY and CDR2 is SAAADI in the germline V gene. V lost 6 bases to trimming and J lost 2 bases; unmatched junction nucleotides: 3.

The chain is built from TRBV2 and TRBJ2-1; weak D call: TRBD2 (5 bases). The germline V and J ends were trimmed by 1 base and 5 bases, with 12 bases remaining between them. CDR1 and CDR2 (germline): SNHLY, FYNNEI. The CDR3 loop spans 15 amino acids. CDR3 bases: TGTGCCAGCAGTGAAGTGAGGGCCCCCAACAATGAGCAGTTCTTC. Amino acids: CASSEVRAPNNEQFF.